The clone carrying this T cell receptor beta chain was counted many times. This sample was taken from a study of Graves' ophthalmopathy and Graves' hyperthyroidism. J gave up 6 bases and V 6 bases, and 8 bases lay outside the gene matches. The CDR3 is 14 amino acids. CDR3 regions of TCR beta were amplified from RNA transcripts. Following a first-round RT-PCR that used HTBI primers, a second-round multiplex PCR was carried out. TCRdb redid the calling of the multiplex PCR reads with MiXCR, one entry per CDR3 protein. The data contain around 1.1 million distinct CDR3 sequences, roughly two fifths of them singletons.

V and J are TRBV12-3 or TRBV12-4 and TRBJ1-2; TRBD1 aligns across 9 bases. The receptor was derived from an adult man with Graves' hyperthyroidism. The specimen was peripheral blood or thyroid tissue (not recorded which). CDR3 DNA sequence: TGTGCCAGCAGGTCGTCGGGACAGGGTGATGGCTACACCTTC. Encoded protein: CASRSSGQGDGYTF.